Listed below are T cell receptor beta chains from one sample, sequenced in a study of PD-1 blockade in classical Hodgkin lymphoma. TCRdb's copy holds only in-frame clones and misses some; the assay was immunoSEQ multiplex PCR. The sample records over 35,000 clones, about 79% being singletons. Sample: peripheral blood mononuclear cells (PBMCs), taken at baseline. The receptors come from a human donor with classical Hodgkin lymphoma. The CDR3 runs from the conserved cysteine through the conserved F or W. A D gene is named only where the DNA matches it firmly. Clone size, where shown, is once, few, many, or a class for clones that have expanded.

d_call	cdr3_length	v_call	j_call	clone_size	cdr3_aa	cdr3_nt
TRBD1	17	TRBV9	TRBJ2-2	once	CASSVKGTGATEGELFF	TGTGCCAGCAGCGTTAAAGGGACAGGCGCTACCGAGGGGGAGCTGTTTTTT
-	13	TRBV6-4	TRBJ2-1	-	CASSDQVVGEQFF	TGTGCCAGCAGTGATCAGGTCGTAGGTGAGCAGTTCTTC
-	14	TRBV9	TRBJ2-7	-	CASSVSPSDYEQYF	TGTGCCAGCAGCGTTTCCCCTTCGGACTACGAGCAGTACTTC
TRBD2	13	TRBV11-3	TRBJ2-7	-	CASSLGTSQEQYF	TGTGCCAGCAGCTTAGGGACTAGTCAGGAGCAGTACTTC
-	11	TRBV28	TRBJ2-3	-	CASSSTYTQYF	TGTGCCAGCAGTTCGACATATACGCAGTATTTT
-	14	TRBV7-7	TRBJ2-3	-	CASSLLGGTDTQYF	TGTGCTAGCAGCCTCCTAGGGGGGACAGATACGCAGTATTTT
-	14	TRBV19	TRBJ2-1	medium-sized	CASSGGGTINEQFF	TGTGCCAGTAGTGGGGGCGGGACAATCAATGAGCAGTTCTTC
-	15	TRBV12-5	TRBJ1-5	large	CASGSTGPGDQPQHF	TGTGCTAGTGGTTCGACCGGTCCGGGGGATCAGCCCCAGCATTTT
TRBD1	16	TRBV30	TRBJ1-2	once	CAWFRDRVRGNYGYTF	TGTGCCTGGTTCCGGGACAGGGTGCGGGGAAACTATGGCTACACCTTC
-	13	TRBV29-1	TRBJ2-2	-	CSVVQANTGELFF	TGCAGCGTTGTACAAGCGAACACCGGGGAGCTGTTTTTT
-	15	TRBV7-9	TRBJ1-2	-	CASSLEVGQNYGYTF	TGTGCCAGCAGCTTAGAGGTGGGACAAAACTATGGCTACACCTTC
-	15	TRBV5-1	TRBJ2-1	-	CASSFSGGPYNEQFF	TGCGCCAGCAGCTTTTCCGGGGGCCCCTACAATGAGCAGTTCTTC
-	14	TRBV28	TRBJ2-2	few	CATDREGRTGELFF	TGTGCCACCGACAGAGAGGGTCGCACCGGGGAGCTGTTTTTT
TRBD1	15	TRBV6-1	TRBJ2-1	few	CASSEETGGYNEQFF	TGTGCCAGCAGTGAAGAGACAGGGGGCTACAATGAGCAGTTCTTC
TRBD1	12	TRBV29-1	TRBJ2-5	-	CSFGQVQETQYF	TGCAGCTTCGGACAGGTCCAAGAGACCCAGTACTTC
TRBD1	19	TRBV5-1	TRBJ2-6	once	CASSLRTGTGGSGANVLTF	TGCGCCAGCAGCTTGAGGACGGGGACAGGGGGCTCTGGGGCCAACGTCCTGACTTTC
-	17	TRBV29-1	TRBJ2-1	-	CSVEDTLAASSYNEQFF	TGCAGCGTTGAAGATACCCTAGCTGCGTCCTCCTACAATGAGCAGTTCTTC
-	13	TRBV28	TRBJ2-7	-	CASSLRGRYEQYF	TGTGCCAGCAGTTTGAGGGGGAGATACGAGCAGTACTTC
-	13	TRBV19	TRBJ2-5	-	CASSKSGRETQYF	TGTGCCAGTAGTAAGTCCGGAAGAGAGACCCAGTACTTC
-	12	TRBV11-3	TRBJ1-1	-	CASSLDTTEAFF	TGTGCCAGCAGCTTGGACACCACTGAAGCTTTCTTT
-	12	TRBV12-5	TRBJ2-7	-	CASGMGISEQYF	TGTGCTAGTGGGATGGGGATTTCCGAGCAGTACTTC
-	14	TRBV7-8	TRBJ2-7	-	CASSSGDSNYEQYF	TGTGCCAGCAGCTCGGGGGACAGCAACTACGAGCAGTACTTC
-	15	TRBV6-1	TRBJ1-2	-	CASSVRRAFNYGYTF	TGTGCCAGCAGTGTGAGACGGGCTTTTAACTATGGCTACACCTTC
-	14	TRBV7-2	TRBJ2-1	-	CASSLEGSYNEQFF	TGTGCCAGCAGCTTAGAAGGCAGTTACAATGAGCAGTTCTTC
TRBD1	16	TRBV11-2	TRBJ1-1	-	CASSRTTGDYSTEAFF	TGTGCCAGCAGCCGAACGACAGGGGATTATAGCACTGAAGCTTTCTTT
TRBD1	15	TRBV27	TRBJ1-3	-	CASSLQGGSGNTIYF	TGTGCCAGCAGTTTGCAGGGGGGCTCTGGAAACACCATATATTTT
-	12	TRBV5-6	TRBJ2-7	many	CALWAGPDEQYF	TGTGCCCTTTGGGCGGGACCGGACGAGCAGTACTTC
-	16	TRBV2	TRBJ1-5	-	CASSGLGERINQPQHF	TGTGCCAGCAGTGGACTAGGGGAAAGGATCAATCAGCCCCAGCATTTT
-	15	TRBV9	TRBJ1-2	-	CASSVDVEGGYGYTF	TGTGCCAGCAGCGTAGACGTGGAGGGGGGCTATGGCTACACCTTC
-	12	TRBV7-6	TRBJ2-7	few	CASSLELAEQYF	TGTGCCAGCAGCTTAGAGCTAGCCGAGCAGTACTTC
TRBD1	15	TRBV9	TRBJ1-4	once	CASSLSGQGYEKLFF	TGTGCCAGCAGCTTGTCGGGACAGGGTTATGAAAAACTGTTTTTT
-	12	TRBV5-1	TRBJ2-3	-	CASNILGDTQYF	TGCGCCAGCAATATCTTGGGGGATACGCAGTATTTT
-	16	TRBV7-9	TRBJ2-3	-	CASSSSDSSSTDTQYF	TGTGCCAGCAGCTCTAGTGACAGTTCTAGCACAGATACGCAGTATTTT
TRBD1	14	TRBV6-6	TRBJ1-2	once	CASSYSDRNYGYTF	TGTGCCAGCAGTTACTCGGACAGGAACTATGGCTACACCTTC
TRBD1	14	TRBV5-1	TRBJ1-4	-	CASSIQGADEKLFF	TGCGCCAGCAGCATCCAGGGGGCGGATGAAAAACTGTTTTTT
-	15	TRBV6-5	TRBJ2-3	-	CASSYGRSSTDTQYF	TGTGCCAGCAGTTACGGGCGGTCTAGCACAGATACGCAGTATTTT
-	16	TRBV6-5	TRBJ2-7	-	CASSYSGTGPSREQYF	TGTGCCAGCAGTTACTCCGGGACCGGACCTTCTCGGGAGCAGTACTTC
-	11	TRBV28	TRBJ2-1	-	CASSPHNEQFF	TGTGCCAGCAGTCCTCACAATGAGCAGTTCTTC
-	19	TRBV2	TRBJ2-7	-	CASGVVERLAASDGFEQYF	TGTGCCAGCGGGGTAGTGGAGCGACTGGCGGCTAGCGATGGGTTCGAGCAGTACTTC
-	11	TRBV29-1	TRBJ2-1	-	CSVGDGTGEFF	-
-	14	TRBV6-5	TRBJ1-4	-	CASSLPGPTVKLFF	TGTGCCAGCAGTCTACCCGGGCCGACCGTTAAACTGTTTTTT
TRBD1	17	TRBV27	TRBJ1-5	-	CASKSVGKGGSNQPQHF	TGTGCCAGCAAAAGCGTAGGTAAAGGGGGCTCCAATCAGCCCCAGCATTTT
-	14	TRBV5-1	TRBJ2-1	few	CASSLREFSNEQFF	TGCGCCAGCAGCTTGCGGGAGTTCAGTAATGAGCAGTTCTTC
-	13	TRBV7-2	TRBJ1-3	-	CASSRSSGNTIYF	TGTGCCAGCAGCCGAAGCTCTGGAAACACCATATATTTT
TRBD1	15	TRBV27	TRBJ1-1	-	CASSAHRGQGTEAFF	TGTGCCAGCAGTGCCCACAGGGGGCAAGGGACTGAAGCTTTCTTT
-	14	TRBV4-2	TRBJ1-1	-	CASSQSTGNTEAFF	TGTGCCAGCAGCCAGTCGACAGGTAATACTGAAGCTTTCTTT
-	13	TRBV10-3	TRBJ1-1	-	CAISDSQDTEAFF	TGTGCCATCAGTGACTCACAAGACACTGAAGCTTTCTTT
-	12	TRBV9	TRBJ1-1	few	CASSVHDSEAFF	TGTGCCAGCAGCGTTCATGACTCTGAAGCTTTCTTT
TRBD1	14	TRBV5-4	TRBJ2-5	-	CASSSDRGRETQYF	TGTGCCAGCAGCTCGGACAGGGGGCGAGAGACCCAGTACTTC
-	13	TRBV18	TRBJ1-5	few	CASSGMDNQPQHF	TGTGCCAGCTCAGGGATGGACAATCAGCCCCAGCATTTT